What follows are 25 T cell receptor beta chains derived from one specimen sequenced in a study of human T cells and chemical hapten exposure. As to time point: patch test 3, about 24 weeks after DPC sensitization. The treatment denotes: therapeutic diphenylcyclopropenone sensitization with weekly scalp DPC. TCRdb passed the RACE reads through MiXCR, listing each CDR3 protein once. The table records about 97,000 distinct CDR3 sequences, around 25% of them present only once. This sample comprised whole blood, obtained in connection with sensitization to the hapten diphenylcyclopropenone (DPC). The receptors derive from a man aged 35-49 years with alopecia areata. Some clones in this sample may be carry-over from other donors' samples.

The J gene is TRBJ2-7, the V gene TRBV9; D unclear. Germline CDR1 SGDLS, CDR2 YYNGEE. This CDR3 contains 15 residues. Trimming took off 3 bases at V and 2 bases at J, with 15 bases between the two ends. The CDR3 reads CASSDGRTPTYEQYF. The CDR3 DNA reads TGTGCCAGCAGCGACGGACGAACACCCACCTACGAGCAGTACTTC.

The chain has TRBV28 and TRBJ1-1; the match to TRBD1 covers 7 bases. Looked up from germline, CDR1 is MDHEN and CDR2 is SYDVKM. J was trimmed by 5 bases and V by 4 bases; bases with no gene match: 7. The length of the CDR3 is 14 residues. CDR3 loop: CASSSGQTWTEAFF. The CDR3 region has the DNA TGTGCCAGCAGTTCGGGACAGACTTGGACTGAAGCTTTCTTT.

For the CDR3, the DNA is TGTGCCAGCAGCTTAGGCGGGACAGGGTCAGAGACCCAGTACTTC. Translated: CASSLGGTGSETQYF. V gene TRBV7-8 combines with J gene TRBJ2-5, with TRBD1 identical over 9 bases. Trimming cost V 1 base and J 4 bases; bases outside gene matches: 4. CDR3 length: 15 amino acids. The germline V gene encodes CDR1 SGHVS and CDR2 FQNEAQ.

This sequence joins TRBV28 and TRBJ2-5, with 10 bases identical to TRBD1. Trimming removed 5 bases from V and 5 bases from J; junction bases left unmatched: 8. This CDR3 spans 15 amino acids. Germline V CDR1 and CDR2: MDHEN, SYDVKM. The CDR3 reads CASSVPGTGVETQYF. DNA of the CDR3: TGTGCCAGCAGTGTGCCCGGGACAGGGGTTGAGACCCAGTACTTC.

This chain joins TRBV28 and TRBJ1-5; 7 nucleotides match TRBD1. The CDR3 runs to 15 residues. After removal of 6 bases from V and 4 bases from J, the junction contained 9 bases not matched to a gene. Per the germline V gene, CDR1 is MDHEN and CDR2 is SYDVKM. The CDR3 DNA sequence: TGTGCCAGCAGCCTAGGGGGCTTAGGGAATCAGCCCCAGCATTTT. Translated, it gives CASSLGGLGNQPQHF.

The V and J genes are TRBV6-5 and TRBJ2-7; the match to TRBD1 covers 10 bases. There are 16 residues in the CDR3. The V gene's germline CDR1 is MNHEY and CDR2 SVGAGI. Trimming at V came to 5 bases and at J to 1 base, leaving 8 bases not matched to a gene. The CDR3 spells CASSKYPGQGSYEQYF. As DNA, the CDR3 is TGTGCCAGCAGTAAGTACCCGGGACAGGGGTCCTACGAGCAGTACTTC.

V is TRBV6-5 and J is TRBJ2-1, with 7 bases aligning to TRBD1. Germline V CDR1 and CDR2: MNHEY, SVGAGI. The CDR3 is 14 amino acids. V gave up 6 bases and J gave up 4 bases; unmatched junction bases: 6. The CDR3 reads CASRRDRVYNEQFF. In nucleotides, the CDR3 is TGTGCCAGCAGGAGAGACAGGGTATACAATGAGCAGTTCTTC.

This clonotype was detected only a few times. The chain carries TRBV29-1 and TRBJ2-7; D gene unclear. There are 12 residues in the CDR3. The germline CDR1 and CDR2 sequences are SQVTM and ANQGSEA. Trimming shortened V by 2 bases and J by 3 bases, and 8 bases separated the two germline ends. CDR3 coding DNA: TGCAGCGTTGAATTAGGTCACTACGAGCAGTACTTC. It codes for CSVELGHYEQYF.

This clonotype was observed a handful of times. J is TRBJ2-1 and V is TRBV7-8; a weak D match, TRBD2 (6 bases). V lost 7 bases and J 7 bases, leaving 14 bases between the germline ends. The CDR3 length is 13 residues. Germline CDR1 SGHVS, CDR2 FQNEAQ. The CDR3 nucleotides read TGTGCCAGCATATGGGCAGGGACTAATGAGCAGTTCTTC. It is translated as CASIWAGTNEQFF.

The V gene is TRBV6-6, the J gene TRBJ2-7; 15 bases match TRBD2. With V trimmed by 4 bases and J by 3 bases, 10 bases remained unmatched. Germline CDR1 is MNHNY and CDR2 is SVGAGI (reference sequence). This CDR3 region has 18 residues. This chain's CDR3 is CASSSGLAGGWELYEQYF. CDR3 in DNA: TGTGCCAGCAGTTCGGGACTAGCGGGAGGATGGGAACTCTACGAGCAGTACTTC.

This clonotype has a handful of counts. V is TRBV7-9 and J is TRBJ2-7, with D perhaps TRBD1 or TRBD2 (5 bases each). With 3 bases removed from V and 6 bases from J, the gap between germline ends came to 15 bases. CDR3 length: 14 amino acids. Per the germline V gene, CDR1 is SEHNR and CDR2 is FQNEAQ (reference sequence). The CDR3 DNA reads as TGTGCCAGCAGCTTGGCAGGGAGAGACGGCGAGCAGTACTTC. This codes for CASSLAGRDGEQYF.

A few counts support this clonotype. The V and J genes are TRBV20-1 and TRBJ2-7, with 11 bases identical to TRBD2. V lost 5 bases, J lost 6 bases, and 12 bases stayed unmatched. This CDR3 contains 15 residues. Germline values: CDR1 DFQATT, CDR2 SNEGSKA (reference sequence). CDR3 in DNA: TGCAGTGCTTCCCGACTAGCGGGAAGGGTGCGCGAGCAGTACTTC. This codes for CSASRLAGRVREQYF.

V is TRBV20-1 and J is TRBJ2-5; D uncertain. The CDR3 loop spans 12 amino acids. CDR1 DFQATT and CDR2 SNEGSKA come from the germline V gene (reference sequence). The V and J ends lost 4 bases and 2 bases respectively, with 8 bases between them. CDR3 region: CSATGWQETQYF. The CDR3 DNA sequence: TGCAGTGCTACCGGGTGGCAAGAGACCCAGTACTTC.

This clonotype was seen a few times. V is TRBV6-2 or TRBV6-3 and J is TRBJ1-2; tentative D call: TRBD1 (5 bases). CDR1 and CDR2 from the germline V gene are MNHEY and SVGEGT. This CDR3 spans 14 amino acids. The V end lost 5 bases, the J end lost 5 bases, and 15 bases lay between the germline ends. The CDR3 loop is CASSDGHKVYGYTF. Written as DNA, the CDR3 is TGTGCCAGCAGTGACGGACACAAGGTTTATGGCTACACCTTC.

This clonotype was seen a handful of times. The CDR3 sequence: CSASLFTGNTEAFF. The CDR3 DNA reads as TGCAGTGCTAGTTTATTTACAGGGAACACTGAAGCTTTCTTT. V is TRBV20-1 and J is TRBJ1-1; tentatively, D is TRBD1 (5 bases). Germline lookup yields CDR1 DFQATT and CDR2 SNEGSKA (reference sequence). The CDR3 extends over 14 amino acids. Trimming cost V 3 bases and J 1 base, with 12 bases left between them.

The rearrangement joins TRBV20-1 to TRBJ2-1; no firm D call. CDR3 length: 14 residues. The germline V and J ends were trimmed by 3 bases and 3 bases, with 12 bases remaining between them. CDR1 and CDR2 (germline): DFQATT, SNEGSKA (reference sequence). The CDR3, as DNA: TGCAGTGCTAGTAAGGACCCTTGCTACAATGAGCAGTTCTTC. Its translation is CSASKDPCYNEQFF.

The chain uses TRBV27 and TRBJ1-5, with unresolved D. V was clipped by 9 bases and J by 6 bases, with 15 bases between them. The CDR3 has 13 residues. Germline V lookup: CDR1 MNHEY, CDR2 SMNVEV (reference sequence). The CDR3 region has the DNA TGTGCCAGTAGTCCTTCTTGGGGTCAGCCCCAGCATTTT. Its translation is CASSPSWGQPQHF.

The rearrangement uses TRBV11-2 and TRBJ2-1; a possible D gene is TRBD1 (7 bases). Germline V gene sequence: CDR1 SGHAT, CDR2 FQNNGV. Trimming cost V 5 bases and J 12 bases, with 20 bases left between them. CDR3 length equals 14 residues. In DNA form, the CDR3 reads TGTGCCAGCAGCGGGACAGCCGGGGCAGCGGGGCAGTTCTTC. It encodes CASSGTAGAAGQFF.

This chain joins TRBV6-1 and TRBJ1-2; 8 bases map to TRBD1. The V segment lost 7 bases and the J segment 7 bases; nucleotides outside the gene matches: 17. The CDR3 has 16 amino acids. Germline CDR1 reads MNHNS; CDR2 reads SASEGT. The CDR3 loop is CASTPASGGALSGYTF. The CDR3 DNA reads as TGTGCCAGCACCCCCGCGTCAGGGGGCGCCTTGAGTGGCTACACCTTC.

In its sample, this clonotype was seen a few times. V is TRBV19 and J is TRBJ2-7; the D is unclear. The CDR3 is 13 amino acids. With 1 base removed from V and 4 bases from J, the gap between germline ends came to 8 bases. Germline values: CDR1 LNHDA, CDR2 SQIVND (reference sequence). The CDR3 DNA follows: TGTGCCAGTAGTATAGTAACCGGATACGAGCAGTACTTC. It encodes CASSIVTGYEQYF.

The gene calls are TRBV6-5 and TRBJ1-1, with D hard to call. CDR1 and CDR2 (germline): MNHEY, SVGAGI. V lost 6 bases to trimming and J lost 1 base, with 15 bases between them. The CDR3 consists of 15 residues. CDR3 DNA: TGTGCCAGCAGGATAAGTTACGTGGCGAACACTGAAGCTTTCTTT. Its protein is CASRISYVANTEAFF.

This clonotype was recorded a few times. The rearrangement uses TRBV9 and TRBJ2-3; 7 bases line up with TRBD2. V lost 8 bases and J lost 2; bases outside the gene matches: 17. Germline V gene data show CDR1 as SGDLS and CDR2 as YYNGEE. The CDR3 totals 17 residues. The CDR3 protein is CASGAGRPTSNTDTQYF. CDR3 bases: TGTGCCAGTGGGGCCGGGAGGCCCACCTCTAACACAGATACGCAGTATTTT.

This clonotype was found a few times. The DNA for the CDR3 is TGCAGTGCTAGATCAGTTAACACCTACGAGCAGTACTTC. Its translation is CSARSVNTYEQYF. The gene calls are TRBV20-1 and TRBJ2-7; D not resolved. CDR1 is DFQATT, CDR2 SNEGSKA, per germline (reference sequence). V dropped 2 bases and J dropped 2 bases, with 10 bases sitting between them. The CDR3 extends over 13 amino acids.

Only a few counts were recorded for this clonotype. The V call is TRBV12-3 or TRBV12-4, the J call TRBJ2-3; no definite D call. This CDR3 has 14 amino acids. V was cut by 3 bases and J by 3 bases, with 10 bases left in between. The CDR3 loop is CASSFSAGTDTQYF. The CDR3 nucleotides are TGTGCCAGCAGTTTCTCCGCCGGGACAGATACGCAGTATTTT.

CDR3 in DNA: TGTGCCAGCGGCTTCAGGGGAAACCGTCTAGGAGCTTTCTTT. This encodes CASGFRGNRLGAFF. The V call is TRBV28, the J call TRBJ1-1, with D maybe TRBD1 (6 bases). Trimming removed 8 bases from V and 10 bases from J, with 23 bases in between. The CDR3 covers 14 residues. The V gene's germline CDR1 is MDHEN and CDR2 SYDVKM.